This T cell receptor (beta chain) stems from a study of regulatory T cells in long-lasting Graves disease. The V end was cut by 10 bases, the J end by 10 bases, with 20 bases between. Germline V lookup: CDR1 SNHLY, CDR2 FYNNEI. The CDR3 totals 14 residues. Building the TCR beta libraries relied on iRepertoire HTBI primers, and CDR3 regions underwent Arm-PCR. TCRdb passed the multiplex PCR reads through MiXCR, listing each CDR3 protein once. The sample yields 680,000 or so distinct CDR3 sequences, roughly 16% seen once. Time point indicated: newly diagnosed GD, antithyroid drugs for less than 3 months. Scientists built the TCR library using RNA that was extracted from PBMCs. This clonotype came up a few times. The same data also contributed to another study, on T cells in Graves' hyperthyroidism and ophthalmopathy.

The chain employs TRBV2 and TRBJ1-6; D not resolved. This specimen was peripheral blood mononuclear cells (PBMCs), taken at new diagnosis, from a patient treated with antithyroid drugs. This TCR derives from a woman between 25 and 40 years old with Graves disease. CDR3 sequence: CATNGRVDRSPLHF. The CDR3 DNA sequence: TGTGCCACTAACGGTAGGGTTGACCGATCACCCCTCCACTTT.